The present T cell receptor beta chain was sequenced within a study of blood T cell repertoires in COVID-19. Study details: Material from acute and convalescent COVID-19 was sourced from the United States, Italy and Spain. Sample material is recorded as cDNA or gDNA derived from T cells, B-cell-depleted T cells, or PBMCs.

Authors' methods: Amplification of reference gene primers provided the estimated nucleated cell counts. Libraries were prepared by immunoSEQ multiplex PCR; TCRdb keeps only in-frame clonotypes and omits some of them. D and trimming come from the DNA, and the V and J calls and clone size come from that table. There are a few hundred thousand clones in the sample; 89% occur only once, and 1% to 1.5% lies in the top ten. Sequences were obtained from peripheral blood. The receptor was derived from a middle-aged man with acute or convalescent COVID-19.

CDR3 DNA sequence: TGTGCCAGCAGCTTATGGGCCGGGGGTTCCTACGAGCAGTACTTC. It encodes CASSLWAGGSYEQYF. This rearrangement joins TRBV7-6 to TRBJ2-7, with D possibly matching TRBD2 (6 bases). The CDR3 sequence is 15 residues long. Trimming removed 2 bases at V and 1 base at J, with 12 bases between. Germline V gene data show CDR1 as SGHVS and CDR2 as FNYEAQ.